This TCR beta chain was obtained from a study of CD8+ T cells in alopecia areata. Treatment here: oral pan-JAK inhibitor, 5-10 mg twice daily. Alopecia areata patients had lesional scalp punch biopsies and peripheral blood taken from them. cDNA prepared by RNA extraction and subsequent reverse transcription served as the template for sequencing. Repertoires were generated with immunoSEQ multiplex PCR, while TCRdb's copy carries only in-frame clones and drops some. The sample has about 210,000 clones; over 60% are singletons. The receptor was isolated from a human donor with alopecia areata. This material consisted of CD4+ T cells sorted from blood, taken at week 4, from a patient treated with tofacitinib.

CDR3 DNA sequence: TGTGCCAGCAGCTTAGTCTCCAGGGAAGGGAAACGGGCTTTCTTT. It yields the protein CASSLVSREGKRAFF. This chain uses TRBV7-8 with TRBJ1-1; tentatively, D is TRBD1 (5 bases). The CDR3 has 15 residues. Trimming removed 1 base from V and 11 bases from J, with 20 bases in between. The germline V gene encodes CDR1 SGHVS and CDR2 FQNEAQ. The full variable domain, completed using reference TRBV7-8 and TRBJ1-1, is GAGVSQSPRYKVAKRGQDVALRCDPISGHVSLFWYQQALGQGPEFLTYFQNEAQLDKSGLPSDRFFAERPEGSVSTLKIQRTQQEDSAVYLCASSLVSREGKRAFFGQGTRLTVV.